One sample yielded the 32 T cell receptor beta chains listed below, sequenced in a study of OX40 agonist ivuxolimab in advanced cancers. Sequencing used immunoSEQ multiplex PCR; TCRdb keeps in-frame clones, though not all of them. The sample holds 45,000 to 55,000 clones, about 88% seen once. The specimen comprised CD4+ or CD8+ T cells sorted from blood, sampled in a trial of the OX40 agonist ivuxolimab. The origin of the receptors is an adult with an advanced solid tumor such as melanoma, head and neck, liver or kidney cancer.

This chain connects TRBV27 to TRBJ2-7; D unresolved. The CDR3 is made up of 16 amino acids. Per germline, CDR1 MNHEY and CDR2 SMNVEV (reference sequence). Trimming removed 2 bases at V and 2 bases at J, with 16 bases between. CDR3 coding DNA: TGTGCCAGCAGTTTAAAACCTCCGGACGGTCCCTACGAGCAGTACTTC. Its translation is CASSLKPPDGPYEQYF.

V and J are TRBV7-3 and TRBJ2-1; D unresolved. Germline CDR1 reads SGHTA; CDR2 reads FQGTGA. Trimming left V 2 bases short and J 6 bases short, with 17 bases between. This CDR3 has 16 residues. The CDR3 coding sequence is TGTGCCAGCAGCTTATCTTCAGCTGGGGTTGTCAATGAGCAGTTCTTC. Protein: CASSLSSAGVVNEQFF.

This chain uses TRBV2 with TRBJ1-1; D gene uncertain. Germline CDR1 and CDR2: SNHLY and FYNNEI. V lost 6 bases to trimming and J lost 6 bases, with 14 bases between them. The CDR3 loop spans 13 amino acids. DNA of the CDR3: TGTGCCAGCAGAGAAACAGCCCCCTCTGAAGCTTTCTTT. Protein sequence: CASRETAPSEAFF.

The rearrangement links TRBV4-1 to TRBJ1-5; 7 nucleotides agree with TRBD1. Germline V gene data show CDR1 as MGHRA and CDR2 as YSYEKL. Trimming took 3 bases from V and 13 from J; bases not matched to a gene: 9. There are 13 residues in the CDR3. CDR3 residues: CASSHNVDRVQHF. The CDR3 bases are TGCGCCAGCAGCCACAACGTCGACAGGGTTCAGCATTTT.

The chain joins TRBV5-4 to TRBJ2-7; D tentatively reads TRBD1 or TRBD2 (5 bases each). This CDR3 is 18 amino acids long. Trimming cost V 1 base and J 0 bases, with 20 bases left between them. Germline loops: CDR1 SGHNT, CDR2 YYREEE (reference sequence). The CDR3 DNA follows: TGTGCCAGCAGCTTGAGGTCGGGGCCCCACGGTAGCTCCTACGAGCAGTACTTC. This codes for CASSLRSGPHGSSYEQYF. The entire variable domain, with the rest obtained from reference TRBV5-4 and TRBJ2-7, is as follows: ETGVTQSPTHLIKTRGQQVTLRCSSQSGHNTVSWYQQALGQGPQFIFQYYREEENGRGNFPPRFSGLQFPNYSSELNVNALELDDSALYLCASSLRSGPHGSSYEQYFGPGTRLTVT.

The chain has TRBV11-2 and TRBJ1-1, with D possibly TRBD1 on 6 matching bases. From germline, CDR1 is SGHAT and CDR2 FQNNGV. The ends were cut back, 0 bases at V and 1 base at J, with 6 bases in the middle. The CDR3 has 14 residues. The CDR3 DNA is TGTGCCAGCAGCTTAGAGACAGGGAACACTGAAGCTTTCTTT. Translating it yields CASSLETGNTEAFF.

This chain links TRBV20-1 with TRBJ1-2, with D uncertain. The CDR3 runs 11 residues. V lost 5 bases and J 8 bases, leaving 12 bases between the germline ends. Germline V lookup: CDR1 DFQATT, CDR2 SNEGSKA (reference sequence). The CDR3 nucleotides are TGCAGTGCTCCCCGGGCAGGCGGCTACACCTTC. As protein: CSAPRAGGYTF.

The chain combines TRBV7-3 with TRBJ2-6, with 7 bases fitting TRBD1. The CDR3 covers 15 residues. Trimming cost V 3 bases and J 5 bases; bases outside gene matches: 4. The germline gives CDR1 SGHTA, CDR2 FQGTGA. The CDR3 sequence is CASSFSQGRANVLTF. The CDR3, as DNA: TGTGCCAGCAGCTTTTCACAGGGGAGGGCCAACGTCCTGACTTTC. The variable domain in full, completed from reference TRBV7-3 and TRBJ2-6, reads GAGVSQTPSNKVTEKGKYVELRCDPISGHTALYWYRQSLGQGPEFLIYFQGTGAADDSGLPNDRFFAVRPEGSVSTLKIQRTERGDSAVYLCASSFSQGRANVLTFGAGSRLTVL.

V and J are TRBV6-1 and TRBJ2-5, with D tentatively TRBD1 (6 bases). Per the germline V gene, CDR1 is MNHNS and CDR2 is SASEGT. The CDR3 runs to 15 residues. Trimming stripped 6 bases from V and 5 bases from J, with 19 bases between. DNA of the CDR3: TGTGCCAGCAGGAGGAATTTAGGGGGAACGGAGACCCAGTACTTC. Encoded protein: CASRRNLGGTETQYF.

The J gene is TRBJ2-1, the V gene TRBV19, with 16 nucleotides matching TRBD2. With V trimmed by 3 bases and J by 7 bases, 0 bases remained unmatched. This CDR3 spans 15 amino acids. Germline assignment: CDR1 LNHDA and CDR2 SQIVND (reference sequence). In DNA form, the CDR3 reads TGTGCCAGTAGTATGGGACTAGCGGGAGGGAATGAGCAGTTCTTC. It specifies CASSMGLAGGNEQFF. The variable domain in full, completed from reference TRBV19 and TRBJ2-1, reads DGGITQSPKYLFRKEGQNVTLSCEQNLNHDAMYWYRQDPGQGLRLIYYSQIVNDFQKGDIAEGYSVSREKKESFPLTVTSAQKNPTAFYLCASSMGLAGGNEQFFGPGTRLTVL.

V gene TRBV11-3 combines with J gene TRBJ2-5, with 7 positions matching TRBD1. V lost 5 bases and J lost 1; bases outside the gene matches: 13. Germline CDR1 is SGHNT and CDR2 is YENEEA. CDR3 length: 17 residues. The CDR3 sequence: CASSPLPGQDPQETQYF. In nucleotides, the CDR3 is TGTGCCAGCAGCCCCCTCCCCGGACAGGATCCCCAAGAGACCCAGTACTTC.

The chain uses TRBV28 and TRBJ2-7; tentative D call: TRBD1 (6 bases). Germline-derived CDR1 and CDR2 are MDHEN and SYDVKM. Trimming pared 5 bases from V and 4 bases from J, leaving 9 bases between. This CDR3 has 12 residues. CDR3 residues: CASSTGIYEQYF. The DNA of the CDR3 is TGTGCCAGCAGTACAGGGATATACGAGCAGTACTTC.

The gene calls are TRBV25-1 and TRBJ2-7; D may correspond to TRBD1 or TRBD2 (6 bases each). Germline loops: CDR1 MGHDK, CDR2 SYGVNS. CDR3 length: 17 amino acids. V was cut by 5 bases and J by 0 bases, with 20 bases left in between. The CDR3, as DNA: TGTGCCAGCAGTTCGGCCGGGGCGGGACATCGCTCCTACGAGCAGTACTTC. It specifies CASSSAGAGHRSYEQYF.

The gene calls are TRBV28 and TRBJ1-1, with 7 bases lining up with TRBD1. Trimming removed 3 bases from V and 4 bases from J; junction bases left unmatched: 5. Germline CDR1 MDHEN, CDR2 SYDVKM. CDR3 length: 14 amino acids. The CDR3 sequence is CASSLGAGGTEAFF. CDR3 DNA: TGTGCCAGCAGTTTGGGGGCAGGGGGCACTGAAGCTTTCTTT.

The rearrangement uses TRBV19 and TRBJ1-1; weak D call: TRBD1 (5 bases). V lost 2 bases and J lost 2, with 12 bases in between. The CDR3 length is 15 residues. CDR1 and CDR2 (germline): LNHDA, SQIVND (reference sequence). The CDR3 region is CASSISAGSNTEAFF. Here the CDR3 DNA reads TGTGCCAGTAGTATATCGGCAGGGAGTAACACTGAAGCTTTCTTT.

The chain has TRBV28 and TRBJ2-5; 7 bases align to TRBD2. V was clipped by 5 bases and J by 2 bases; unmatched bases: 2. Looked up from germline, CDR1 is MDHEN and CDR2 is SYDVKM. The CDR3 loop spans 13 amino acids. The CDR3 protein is CASSGGVQETQYF. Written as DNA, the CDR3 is TGTGCCAGCAGTGGGGGGGTACAAGAGACCCAGTACTTC.

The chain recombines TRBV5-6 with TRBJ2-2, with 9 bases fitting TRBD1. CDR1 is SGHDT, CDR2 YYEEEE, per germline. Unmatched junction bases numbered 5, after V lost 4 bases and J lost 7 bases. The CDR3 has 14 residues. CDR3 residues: CASSPGQGIGELFF. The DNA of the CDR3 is TGTGCCAGCAGCCCGGGACAGGGAATCGGGGAGCTGTTTTTT.

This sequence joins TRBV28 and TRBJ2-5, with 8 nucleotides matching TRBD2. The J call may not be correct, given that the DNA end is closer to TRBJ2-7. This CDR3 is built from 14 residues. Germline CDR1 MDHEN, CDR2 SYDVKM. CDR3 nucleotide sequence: TGTGCCAGCAGCCCCGGGACTAGTTTATACGAGCAGTACTTC. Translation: CASSPGTSLYEQYF.

The CDR3 loop is CASSYSIQGGTKQYF. The CDR3 DNA follows: TGTGCCAGCAGTTACTCAATTCAGGGGGGAACGAAGCAGTACTTC. The chain uses TRBV6-6 and TRBJ2-7; perhaps TRBD1 as D (7 bases). The CDR3 has 15 amino acids. Trimming took off 0 bases at V and 8 bases at J, with 17 bases between the two ends. Germline V gives CDR1 MNHNY, CDR2 SVGAGI (reference sequence).

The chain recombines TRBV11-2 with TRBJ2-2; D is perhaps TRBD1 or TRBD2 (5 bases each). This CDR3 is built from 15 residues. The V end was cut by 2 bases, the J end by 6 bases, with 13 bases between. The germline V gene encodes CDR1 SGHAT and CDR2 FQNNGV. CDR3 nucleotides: TGTGCCAGCAGCTTAAGGGGAACGGAGGCCGGGGAGCTGTTTTTT. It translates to CASSLRGTEAGELFF.

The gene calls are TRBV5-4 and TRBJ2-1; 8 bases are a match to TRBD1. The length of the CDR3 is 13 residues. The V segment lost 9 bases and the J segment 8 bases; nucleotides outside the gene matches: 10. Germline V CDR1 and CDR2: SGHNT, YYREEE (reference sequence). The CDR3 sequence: CATYRQGADEQFF. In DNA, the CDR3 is TGTGCCACCTACCGCCAGGGGGCAGATGAGCAGTTCTTC.

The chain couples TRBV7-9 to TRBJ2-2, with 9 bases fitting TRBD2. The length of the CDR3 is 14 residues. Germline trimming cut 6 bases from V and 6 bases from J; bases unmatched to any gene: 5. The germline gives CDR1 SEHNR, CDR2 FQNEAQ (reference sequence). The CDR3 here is CASRGTSKAGELFF. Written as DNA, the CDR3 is TGTGCCAGCAGGGGGACTAGCAAGGCCGGGGAGCTGTTTTTT. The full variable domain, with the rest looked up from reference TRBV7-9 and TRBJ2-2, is DTGVSQNPRHKITKRGQNVTFRCDPISEHNRLYWYRQTLGQGPEFLTYFQNEAQLEKSRLLSDRFSAERPKGSFSTLEIQRTEQGDSAMYLCASRGTSKAGELFFGEGSRLTVL.

CDR3 in DNA: TGTGCCAGCAGTCAAGGACGGTATAGCAATCAGCCCCAGCATTTT. This translates into CASSQGRYSNQPQHF. The chain combines TRBV6-5 with TRBJ1-5; D is unclear. Trimming stripped 5 bases from V and 0 bases from J, with 11 bases between. The CDR3 covers 15 residues. The V gene's germline CDR1 is MNHEY and CDR2 SVGAGI.

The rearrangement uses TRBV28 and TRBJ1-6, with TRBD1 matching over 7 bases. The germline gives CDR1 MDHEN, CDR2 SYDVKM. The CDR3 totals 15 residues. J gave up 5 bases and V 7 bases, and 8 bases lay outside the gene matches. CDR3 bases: TGTGCCAGCAATCTGGCAGACAGGGATAATTCACCCCTCCACTTT. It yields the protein CASNLADRDNSPLHF.

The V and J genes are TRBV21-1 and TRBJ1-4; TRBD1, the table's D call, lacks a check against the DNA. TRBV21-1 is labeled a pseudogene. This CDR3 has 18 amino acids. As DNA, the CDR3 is TGTGCCAGCAGCAAAGTGGGTCAGGGGGTCGTGTTTTACGAAAAACTGTTTTTT. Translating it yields CASSKVGQGVVFYEKLFF.

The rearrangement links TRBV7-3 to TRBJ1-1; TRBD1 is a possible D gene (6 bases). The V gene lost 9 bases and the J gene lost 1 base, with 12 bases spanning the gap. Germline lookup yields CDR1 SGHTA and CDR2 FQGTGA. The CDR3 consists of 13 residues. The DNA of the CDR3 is TGTGCCAGTAAGCGGGGGGCGAACACTGAAGCTTTCTTT. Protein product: CASKRGANTEAFF.

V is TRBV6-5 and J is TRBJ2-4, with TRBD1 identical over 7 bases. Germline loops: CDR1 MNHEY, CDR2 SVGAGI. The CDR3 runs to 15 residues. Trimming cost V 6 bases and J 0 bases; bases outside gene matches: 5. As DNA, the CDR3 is TGTGCCAGCAGAGCCGGGACAGCAGCCAAAAACATTCAGTACTTC. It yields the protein CASRAGTAAKNIQYF.

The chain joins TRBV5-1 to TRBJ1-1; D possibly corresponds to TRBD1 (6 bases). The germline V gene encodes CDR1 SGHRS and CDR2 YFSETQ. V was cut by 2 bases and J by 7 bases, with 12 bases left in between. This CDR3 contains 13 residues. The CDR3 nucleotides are TGCGCCAGCAGCTTTCGAGGGGGGAGTGAAGCTTTCTTT. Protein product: CASSFRGGSEAFF.

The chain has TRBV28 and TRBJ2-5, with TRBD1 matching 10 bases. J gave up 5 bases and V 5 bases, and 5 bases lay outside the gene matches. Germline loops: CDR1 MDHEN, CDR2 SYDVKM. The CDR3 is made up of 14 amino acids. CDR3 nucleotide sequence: TGTGCCAGCAGTCGACGGACAGGGGGTGAGACCCAGTACTTC. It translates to CASSRRTGGETQYF.

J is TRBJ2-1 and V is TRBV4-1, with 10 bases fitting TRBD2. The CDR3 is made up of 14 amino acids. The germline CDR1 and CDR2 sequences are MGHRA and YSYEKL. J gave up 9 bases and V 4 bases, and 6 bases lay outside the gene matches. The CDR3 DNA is TGCGCCAGCAGCCTCCTAGCGGGAGCTGGTGAGCAGTTCTTC. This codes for CASSLLAGAGEQFF.

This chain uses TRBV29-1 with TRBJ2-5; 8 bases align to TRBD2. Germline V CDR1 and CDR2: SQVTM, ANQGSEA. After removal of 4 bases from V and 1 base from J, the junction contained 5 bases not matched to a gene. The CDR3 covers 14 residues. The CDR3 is CSVVVAGPQETQYF. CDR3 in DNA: TGCAGCGTTGTGGTAGCGGGGCCCCAAGAGACCCAGTACTTC.

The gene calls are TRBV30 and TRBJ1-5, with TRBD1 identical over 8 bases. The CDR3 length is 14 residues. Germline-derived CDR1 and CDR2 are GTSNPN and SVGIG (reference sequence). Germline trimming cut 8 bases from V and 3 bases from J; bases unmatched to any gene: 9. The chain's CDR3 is CATGQGSANQPQHF. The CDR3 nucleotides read TGTGCCACTGGACAGGGATCTGCCAATCAGCCCCAGCATTTT.